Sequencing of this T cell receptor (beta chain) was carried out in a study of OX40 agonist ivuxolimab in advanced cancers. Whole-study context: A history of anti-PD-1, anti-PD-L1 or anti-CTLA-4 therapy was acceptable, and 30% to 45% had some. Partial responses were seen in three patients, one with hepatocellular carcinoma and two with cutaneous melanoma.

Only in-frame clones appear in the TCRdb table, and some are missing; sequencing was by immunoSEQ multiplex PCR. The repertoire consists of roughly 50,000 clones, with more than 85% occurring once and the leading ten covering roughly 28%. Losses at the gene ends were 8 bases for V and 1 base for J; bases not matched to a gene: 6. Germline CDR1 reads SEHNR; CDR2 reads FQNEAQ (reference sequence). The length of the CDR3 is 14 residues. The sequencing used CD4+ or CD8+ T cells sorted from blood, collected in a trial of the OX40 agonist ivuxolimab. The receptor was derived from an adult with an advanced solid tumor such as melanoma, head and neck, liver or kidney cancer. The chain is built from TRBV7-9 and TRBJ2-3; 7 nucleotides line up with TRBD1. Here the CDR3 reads CASPGQKGTDTQYF. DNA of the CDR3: TGTGCCAGCCCGGGACAGAAGGGCACAGATACGCAGTATTTT.